This T cell receptor beta chain was observed in a study of OX40 agonist ivuxolimab in advanced cancers. Study-level information: Intravenous ivuxolimab at 0.01 to 10 mg/kg was given to patients every 2 weeks. Study-wide results and caveats: Clonal expansion among partial responders at 0.1-3.0 mg/kg ranked near the lowest.

With respect to this clone: Its antigen is not known.

Repertoires were generated with immunoSEQ multiplex PCR, while TCRdb's copy carries only in-frame clones and drops some. The repertoire holds 45,000 to 60,000 clones, more than 80% seen once, with approximately 5% in the top ten. This TCR derives from an adult with an advanced solid tumor such as melanoma, head and neck, liver or kidney cancer. The sequencing used CD4+ or CD8+ T cells sorted from blood, collected in a trial of the OX40 agonist ivuxolimab.

The CDR3 DNA reads as TGTGCCAGCAGCTTGACTAGCGGGTGGGTAAATGAGCAGTTCTTC. Residues: CASSLTSGWVNEQFF. This chain uses TRBV13 with TRBJ2-1; 10 bases are a match to TRBD2. This CDR3 contains 15 residues. Germline V gene sequence: CDR1 PRHDT, CDR2 FYEKMQ (reference sequence). J gave up 7 bases and V 3 bases, and 6 bases lay outside the gene matches.